A selection of T cell receptor beta chains follows, all from one sample in a study of blood T cell repertoires in COVID-19. Generated by immunoSEQ multiplex PCR, the TCRdb table keeps only in-frame clones and is missing some. Of 95,000 to 150,000 clones in the sample, 84% were seen once. The sequenced sample consisted of PBMCs or T cells enriched from blood (not recorded which). The receptor set was obtained from a woman aged 25 to 45 who had recovered from COVID-19. The conserved cysteine and the conserved F or W are not part of the CDR3 here.

v_gene,CDR3aa
TRBV21-1,ASFVLFLLAPRETQY
TRBV5-1,ASSLEGRVSAPGANVLT
TRBV28,ASSLRTGWAF
TRBV2,ASSRAGTGRTGNQPQH
TRBV7-8,ASSLDRPSSYQPQH
TRBV5-1,ASSPKQGRMMNYGYT
TRBV4-1,ASSQDERGTEAF
TRBV28,ASSLGKDGRRDPAYNEQF
TRBV15,ATSRHWTGDTGELF
TRBV7-9,ASSLVVGLIPVNEQF
TRBV7-7,ASSLGLAGMETQY
TRBV19,ASSMGLSNSYNEQF
TRBV28,ASSSGGAVTNEKLF
TRBV5-4,ASSLVGGNYEQY
TRBV9,ASSANYGYT
TRBV11-2,ASSPTGGFGGNTIY
TRBV10-3,AISESPAGFYYEQY
TRBV6-2/TRBV6-3,ASTPIRGGNQPQH
TRBV5-1,ASSLTTSGQETQY
TRBV6-5,ASSGVYTEAF
TRBV27,ASRKGALNEQY
TRBV30,AWNLPNVNRNSPLH
TRBV5-5,ASSAGQGRATEAF
TRBV6-4,ASSDSQVTGNNEKLF